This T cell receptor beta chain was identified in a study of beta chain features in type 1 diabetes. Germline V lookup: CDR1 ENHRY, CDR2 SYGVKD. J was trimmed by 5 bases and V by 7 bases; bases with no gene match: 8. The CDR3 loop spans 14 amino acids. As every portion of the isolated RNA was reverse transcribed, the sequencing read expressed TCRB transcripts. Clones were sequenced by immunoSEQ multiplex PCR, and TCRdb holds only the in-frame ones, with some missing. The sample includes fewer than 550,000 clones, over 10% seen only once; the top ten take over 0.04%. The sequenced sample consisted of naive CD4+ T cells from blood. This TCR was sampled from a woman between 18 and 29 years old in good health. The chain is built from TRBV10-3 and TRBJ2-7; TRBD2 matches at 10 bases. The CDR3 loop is CAIKKTSGENEQYF. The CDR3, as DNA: TGTGCCATCAAAAAAACTAGCGGGGAGAACGAGCAGTACTTC.